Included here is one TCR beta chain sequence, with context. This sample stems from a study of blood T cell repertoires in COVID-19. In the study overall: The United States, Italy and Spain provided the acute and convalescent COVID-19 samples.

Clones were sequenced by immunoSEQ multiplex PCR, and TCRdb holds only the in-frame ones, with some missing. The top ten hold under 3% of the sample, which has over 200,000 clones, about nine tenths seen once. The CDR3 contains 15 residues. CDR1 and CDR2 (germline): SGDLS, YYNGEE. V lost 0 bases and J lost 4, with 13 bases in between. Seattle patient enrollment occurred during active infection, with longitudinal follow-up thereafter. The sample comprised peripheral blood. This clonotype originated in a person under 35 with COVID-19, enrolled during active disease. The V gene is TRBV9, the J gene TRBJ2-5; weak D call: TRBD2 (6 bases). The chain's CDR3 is CASSVGTTAGETQYF. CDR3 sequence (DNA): TGTGCCAGCAGCGTAGGTACGACAGCGGGAGAGACCCAGTACTTC.